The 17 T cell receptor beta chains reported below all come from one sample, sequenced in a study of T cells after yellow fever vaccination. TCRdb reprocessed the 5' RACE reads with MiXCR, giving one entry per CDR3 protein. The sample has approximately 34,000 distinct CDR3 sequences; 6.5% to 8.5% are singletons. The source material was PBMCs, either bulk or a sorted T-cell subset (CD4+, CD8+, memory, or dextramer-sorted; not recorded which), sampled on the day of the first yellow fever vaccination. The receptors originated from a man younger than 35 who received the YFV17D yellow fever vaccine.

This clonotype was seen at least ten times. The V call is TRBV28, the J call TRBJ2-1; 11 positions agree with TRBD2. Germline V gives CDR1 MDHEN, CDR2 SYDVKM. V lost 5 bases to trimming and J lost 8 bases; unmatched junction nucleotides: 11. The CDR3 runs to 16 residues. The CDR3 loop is CASSPPPSGGTHEQFF. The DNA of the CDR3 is TGTGCCAGCAGTCCCCCCCCTAGCGGGGGGACCCATGAGCAGTTCTTC. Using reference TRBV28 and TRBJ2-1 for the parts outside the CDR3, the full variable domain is DVKVTQSSRYLVKRTGEKVFLECVQDMDHENMFWYRQDPGLGLRLIYFSYDVKMKEKGDIPEGYSVSREKKERFSLILESASTNQTSMYLCASSPPPSGGTHEQFFGPGTRLTVL.

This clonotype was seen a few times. The CDR3 protein is CASSVEGTPSSYNEQFF. CDR3 sequence (DNA): TGTGCCAGCAGCGTAGAAGGGACCCCGAGCTCCTACAATGAGCAGTTCTTC. The chain carries TRBV9 and TRBJ2-1; either TRBD1 or TRBD2 may fit D (5 bases each). Germline assignment: CDR1 SGDLS and CDR2 YYNGEE. The CDR3 is 17 amino acids. Trimming stripped 0 bases from V and 0 bases from J, with 13 bases between.

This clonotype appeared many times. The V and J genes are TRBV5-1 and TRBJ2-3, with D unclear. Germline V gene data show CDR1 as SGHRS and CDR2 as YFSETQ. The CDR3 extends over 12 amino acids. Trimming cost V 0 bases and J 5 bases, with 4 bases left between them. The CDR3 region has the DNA TGCGCCAGCAGCTTGGGGGAAGATACGCAGTATTTT. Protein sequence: CASSLGEDTQYF.

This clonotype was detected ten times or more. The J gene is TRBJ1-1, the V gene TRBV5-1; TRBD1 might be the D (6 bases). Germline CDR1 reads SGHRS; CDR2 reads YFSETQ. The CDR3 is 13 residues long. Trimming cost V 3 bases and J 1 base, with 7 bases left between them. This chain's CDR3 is CASSWTENTEAFF. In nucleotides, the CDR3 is TGCGCCAGCAGCTGGACAGAGAACACTGAAGCTTTCTTT. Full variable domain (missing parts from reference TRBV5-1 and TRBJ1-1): KAGVTQTPRYLIKTRGQQVTLSCSPISGHRSVSWYQQTPGQGLQFLFEYFSETQRNKGNFPGRFSGRQFSNSRSEMNVSTLELGDSALYLCASSWTENTEAFFGQGTRLTVV.

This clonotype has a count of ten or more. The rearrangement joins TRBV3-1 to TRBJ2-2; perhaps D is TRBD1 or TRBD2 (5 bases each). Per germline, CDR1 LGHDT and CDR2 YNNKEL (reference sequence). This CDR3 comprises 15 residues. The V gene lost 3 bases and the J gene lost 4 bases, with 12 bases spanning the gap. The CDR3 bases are TGTGCCAGCAGCCAGGGGACCGTATTCACCGGGGAGCTGTTTTTT. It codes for CASSQGTVFTGELFF.

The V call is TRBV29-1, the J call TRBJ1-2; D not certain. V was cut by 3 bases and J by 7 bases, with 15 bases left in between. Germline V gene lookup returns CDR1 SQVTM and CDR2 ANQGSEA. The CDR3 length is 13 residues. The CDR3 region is CSVEVVRASGYTF. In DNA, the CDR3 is TGCAGCGTTGAGGTGGTCCGAGCCTCTGGCTACACCTTC.

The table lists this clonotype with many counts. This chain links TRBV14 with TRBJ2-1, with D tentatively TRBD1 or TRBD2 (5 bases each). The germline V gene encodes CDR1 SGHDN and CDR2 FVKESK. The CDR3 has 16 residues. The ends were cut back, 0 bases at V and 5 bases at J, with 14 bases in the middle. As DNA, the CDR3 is TGTGCCAGCAGCCAAGAATATTGGGGGACCGACAATGAGCAGTTCTTC. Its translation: CASSQEYWGTDNEQFF.

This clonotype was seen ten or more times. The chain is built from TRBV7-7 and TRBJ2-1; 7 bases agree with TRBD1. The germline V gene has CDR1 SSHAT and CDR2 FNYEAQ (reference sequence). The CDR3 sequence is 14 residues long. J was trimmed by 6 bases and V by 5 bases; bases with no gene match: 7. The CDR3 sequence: CASSDRPGGNEQFF. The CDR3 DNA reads TGTGCCAGCAGCGATCGACCAGGGGGCAATGAGCAGTTCTTC.

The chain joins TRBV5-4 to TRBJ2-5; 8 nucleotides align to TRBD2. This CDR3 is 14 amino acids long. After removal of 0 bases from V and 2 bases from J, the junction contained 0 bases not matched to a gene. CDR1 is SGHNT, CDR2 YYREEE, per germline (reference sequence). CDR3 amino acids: CASSLGLAQETQYF. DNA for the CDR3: TGTGCCAGCAGCTTGGGACTAGCGCAAGAGACCCAGTACTTC.

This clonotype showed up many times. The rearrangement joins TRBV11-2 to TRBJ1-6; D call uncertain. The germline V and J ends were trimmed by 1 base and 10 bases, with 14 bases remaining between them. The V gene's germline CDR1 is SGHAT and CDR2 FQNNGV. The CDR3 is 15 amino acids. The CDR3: CASSLGPSGGSPLHF. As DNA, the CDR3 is TGTGCCAGCAGCTTAGGACCGTCGGGCGGCTCACCCCTCCACTTT.

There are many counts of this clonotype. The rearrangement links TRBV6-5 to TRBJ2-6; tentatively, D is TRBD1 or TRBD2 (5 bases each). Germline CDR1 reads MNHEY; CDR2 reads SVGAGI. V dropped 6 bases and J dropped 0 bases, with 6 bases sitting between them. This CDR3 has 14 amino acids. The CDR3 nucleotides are TGTGCCAGCAGCGGGGCCTCTGGGGCCAACGTCCTGACTTTC. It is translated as CASSGASGANVLTF.

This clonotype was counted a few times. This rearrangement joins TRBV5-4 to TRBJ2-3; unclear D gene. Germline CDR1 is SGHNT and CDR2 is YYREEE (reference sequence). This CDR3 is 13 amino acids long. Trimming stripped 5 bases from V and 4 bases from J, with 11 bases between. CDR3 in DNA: TGTGCCAGCAGTCGCGTGTCGGCAGATACGCAGTATTTT. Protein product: CASSRVSADTQYF.

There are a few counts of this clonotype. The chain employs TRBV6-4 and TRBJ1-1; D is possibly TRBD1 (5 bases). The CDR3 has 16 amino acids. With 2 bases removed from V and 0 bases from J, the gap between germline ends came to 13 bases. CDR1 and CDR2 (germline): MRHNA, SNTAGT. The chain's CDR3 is CASSDPLGDLNTEAFF. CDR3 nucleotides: TGTGCCAGCAGTGACCCACTAGGGGATTTGAACACTGAAGCTTTCTTT.

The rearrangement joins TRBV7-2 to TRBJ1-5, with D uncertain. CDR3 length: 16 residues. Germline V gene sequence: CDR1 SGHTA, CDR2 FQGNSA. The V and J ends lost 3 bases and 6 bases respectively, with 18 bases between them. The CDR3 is CASSLSRISGGQPQHF. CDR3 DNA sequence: TGTGCCAGCAGCTTGAGTCGTATTTCAGGAGGTCAGCCCCAGCATTTT.

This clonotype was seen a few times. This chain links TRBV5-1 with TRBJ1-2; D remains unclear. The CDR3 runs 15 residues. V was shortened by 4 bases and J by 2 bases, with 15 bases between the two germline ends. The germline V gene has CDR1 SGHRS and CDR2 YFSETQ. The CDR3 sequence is CASSASGVLNYGYTF. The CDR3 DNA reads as TGCGCCAGCAGCGCCAGCGGGGTACTCAACTATGGCTACACCTTC.

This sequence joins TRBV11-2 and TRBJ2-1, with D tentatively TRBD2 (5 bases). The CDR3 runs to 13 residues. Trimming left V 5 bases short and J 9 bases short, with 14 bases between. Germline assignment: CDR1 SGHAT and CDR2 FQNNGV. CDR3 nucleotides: TGTGCCAGCAGCATAACTAGTCTCGGTGAGCAGTTCTTC. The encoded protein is CASSITSLGEQFF.

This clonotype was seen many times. CDR3 DNA sequence: TGTGCCACCTCGGACGTTTCCTACGAGCAGTACTTC. Protein product: CATSDVSYEQYF. The rearrangement joins TRBV6-2 or TRBV6-3 to TRBJ2-7; D is ambiguous. Trimming pared 10 bases from V and 1 base from J, leaving 11 bases between. This CDR3 spans 12 amino acids. Per the germline V gene, CDR1 is MNHEY and CDR2 is SVGEGT.